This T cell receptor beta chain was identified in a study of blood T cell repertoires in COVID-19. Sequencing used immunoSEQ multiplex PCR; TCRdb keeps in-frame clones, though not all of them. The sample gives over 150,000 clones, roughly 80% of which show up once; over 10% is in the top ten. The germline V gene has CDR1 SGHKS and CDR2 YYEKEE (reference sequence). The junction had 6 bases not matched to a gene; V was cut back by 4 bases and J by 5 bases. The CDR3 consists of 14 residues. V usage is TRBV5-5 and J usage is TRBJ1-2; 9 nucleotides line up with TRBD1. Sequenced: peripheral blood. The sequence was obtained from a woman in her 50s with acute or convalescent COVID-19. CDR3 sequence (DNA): TGTGCCAGCAGCGTATACAGGGGGCCGTATGGCTACACCTTC. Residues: CASSVYRGPYGYTF.